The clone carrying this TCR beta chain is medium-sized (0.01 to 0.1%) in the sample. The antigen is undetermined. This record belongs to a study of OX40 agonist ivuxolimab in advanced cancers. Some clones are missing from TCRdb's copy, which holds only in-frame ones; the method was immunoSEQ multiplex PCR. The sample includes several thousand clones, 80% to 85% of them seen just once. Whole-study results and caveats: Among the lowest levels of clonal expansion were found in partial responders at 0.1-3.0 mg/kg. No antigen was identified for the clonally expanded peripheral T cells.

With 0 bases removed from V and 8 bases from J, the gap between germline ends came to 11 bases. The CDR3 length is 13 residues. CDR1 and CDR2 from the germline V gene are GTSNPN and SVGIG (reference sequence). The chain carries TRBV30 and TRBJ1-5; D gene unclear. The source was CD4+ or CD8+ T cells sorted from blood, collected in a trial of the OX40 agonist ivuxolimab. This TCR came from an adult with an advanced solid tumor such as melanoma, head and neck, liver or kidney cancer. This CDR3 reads CAWSVRGWEPQHF. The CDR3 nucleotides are TGTGCCTGGAGTGTCCGGGGATGGGAGCCCCAGCATTTT.